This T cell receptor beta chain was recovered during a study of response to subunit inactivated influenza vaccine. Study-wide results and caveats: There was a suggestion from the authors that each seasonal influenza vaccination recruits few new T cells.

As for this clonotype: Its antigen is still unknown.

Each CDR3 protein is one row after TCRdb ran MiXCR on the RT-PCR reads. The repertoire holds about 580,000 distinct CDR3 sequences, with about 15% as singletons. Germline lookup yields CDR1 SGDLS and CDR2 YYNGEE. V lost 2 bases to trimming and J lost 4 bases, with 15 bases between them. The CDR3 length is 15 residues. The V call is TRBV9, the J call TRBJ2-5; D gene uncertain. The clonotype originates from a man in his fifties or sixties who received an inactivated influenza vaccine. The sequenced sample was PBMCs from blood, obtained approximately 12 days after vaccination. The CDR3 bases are TGTGCCAGCAGCGTGGATGGACGGTGGGGAGAGACCCAGTACTTC. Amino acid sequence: CASSVDGRWGETQYF.